The T cell receptor (beta chain) under discussion was sequenced for a study of identical twins listed by TCRdb under 2016. Regarding the complete study: The study deep-sequenced TCR alpha and beta repertoires from monozygotic twins, unrelated adults of various ages and cord blood to test whether fetal clonotypes persist. To rule out contamination, the twin experiments were replicated at different times with different library preparation protocols. The investigation overall reported the following: Because the same donors could not be followed over many years, the conclusions depended on cross-sectional statistical analysis. Compared with coincidental sharing between unrelated individuals, an excess of low generation-probability sequences was observed among out-of-frame TCR alpha sequences shared between twins. In monozygotic twins, out-of-frame TCR alpha sharing was systematically underestimated by recombination models, although the models agreed with sharing between unrelated individuals. Invariant T cells such as MAIT and iNKT could partly confound zero-insertion analyses, although diverse VJ usage argued against such confounding for most clonotypes. Abundant cord blood beta clonotypes had fewer insertions, young adult naive repertoires showed a similar but weaker trend, and memory repertoires showed no such trend. A weaker excess of twin sharing was found in beta out-of-frame sequences because the signal-to-noise ratio was lowered by fewer shared sequences.

The library was generated by 5' RACE. The listed sequencing device is Illumina HiSeq 2000. Template switching introduced a universal primer binding site; the final cDNA contained a unique molecular identifier, enabling accurate counting of TCR cDNA molecules. Specific primers in the conserved constant-segment region were used to synthesize first-strand cDNA for TCR alpha and beta chains. To control for contamination, each cDNA library was double barcoded with a SMART-Mk sample barcode plus Illumina barcodes. TruSeq adapter sequences, together with Illumina sample barcodes, were added in two successive PCR steps. The Illumina HiSeq platform was used with custom primers to sequence TCR alpha and beta cDNA libraries. The source study handled its data this way. Unique molecular identifiers were extracted from raw reads with MiGEC, and CDR3 positions were determined with MiXCR. For each individual, recombination models were inferred using an EM algorithm with the repgenHMM and IGoR tools. Shared clonotypes were analyzed with the tcR package in R, and sharing was normalized by the product of cloneset sizes. To study raw recombination free of thymic and clonal selection effects, out-of-frame nonproductive sequences were analyzed. TCRdb itself trimmed the public reads at Q25 with fastp, ran MiXCR and retained productive beta chains. Rows with a matching CDR3 protein are joined into one entry that keeps the most common DNA and genes. The V and J calls come from TCRdb's annotation, not from the publication. The sample has about 530,000 distinct CDR3 sequences on record, roughly 15% of them singletons. The top ten clonotypes cover 0.44% of the sample.

Every donor was a healthy Caucasian. The twin cohort consisted of three pairs of female monozygotic twins, all aged roughly 18 to 30 years. Positive isolation kits from Invitrogen were used to isolate the CD4+ and CD8+ T cell populations. From cysteine to phenylalanine, the CDR3 is 17 amino acids long. CDR3 DNA only is kept here, 51 bases in frame from base 1. Via the germline V gene, CDR1 is SGHVS and CDR2 FQNEAQ. Deletion took 0 bases off V and 5 bases off J, with a span of 14 bases between the germline ends. This clonotype was observed a few times. It has no known antigen specificity. No base quality values were provided; no much bigger clone lies one nucleotide off. These data were likewise used in another study, on yellow fever vaccine responses in identical twins. The other study reports the following: The T cell response to vaccination in identical twins was reported by the authors to appear partly convergent and partly personalized. In the study, vaccine-responding T cell clones were precisely tracked in identical twins.

This TCR came from a woman younger than 30 in good health. Material: CD4+ T cells sorted from blood. Recombination linked TRBV7-8 to TRBJ2-6; no D gene is confidently identified. CDR3 protein: CASSLAVHTPWANVLTF. In nucleotides, the sequence is TGTGCCAGCAGCTTAGCGGTCCATACCCCTTGGGCCAACGTCCTGACTTTC. With the rest looked up from the reference TRBV7-8 and TRBJ2-6 genes rather than sequenced, the full variable domain is GAGVSQSPRYKVAKRGQDVALRCDPISGHVSLFWYQQALGQGPEFLTYFQNEAQLDKSGLPSDRFFAERPEGSVSTLKIQRTQQEDSAVYLCASSLAVHTPWANVLTFGAGSRLTVL.